This T cell receptor beta chain is from a study of T cells after yellow fever vaccination. Study-wide results and caveats: The bulk population could contribute abundant contaminating clonotypes to FACS-sorted repertoires. Most primary-vaccination clones reappeared after the booster (more than 95% CD4, approximately 88% CD8).

Comments on this clonotype: Antigen specificity is unknown.

In making TCR cDNA, 5'RACE template switching added a universal primer site and UMIs to it. Each CDR3 protein is one row after TCRdb ran MiXCR on the 5' RACE reads. In the table there are some 340,000 distinct CDR3 sequences, approximately 4% of which are singletons. CDR1 and CDR2 (germline): SGHTA, FQGNSA. V lost 1 base and J lost 2, with 12 bases in between. The CDR3 totals 15 residues. The rearrangement links TRBV7-2 to TRBJ2-7, with D possibly TRBD2 on 6 matching bases. The sample here was PBMCs, taken 5 days after the yellow fever booster vaccination. The receptor was isolated from a man aged 18 to 35 who received the YFV17D yellow fever vaccine. CDR3 DNA: TGTGCCAGCAGCTTAGTATCCGGGGGAACCTACGAGCAGTACTTC. It codes for CASSLVSGGTYEQYF.